A single sample gave rise to the 2 T cell receptor beta chains below, sequenced in a study of T-cell memory formation after mild COVID-19 (dated by TCRdb to about 2021). Preparation of the library involved 5' RACE. Reads for this sample came from an Illumina NovaSeq 6000. The public reads were run again by TCRdb, first through fastp at Q25 and then through MiXCR, and only productive beta chains were kept. Every entry covers one CDR3 protein and lists the most common genes and DNA from its rows. This sample holds around 430,000 distinct CDR3 sequences; around a sixth were observed only once. The ten largest account for roughly 21% of the sample. The material sequenced was PBMCs or a T cell subset sorted from them (not recorded which). Receptor source: a man aged 18 to 30 who had mild COVID-19 (a few samples of this study predate the infection). The sample titles of this study are shuffled in the database, so cell type and time point are left out; the donor was told from shared clones.

This clonotype occurred a few times. The chain joins TRBV24-1 to TRBJ2-6, with unresolved D. The length of the CDR3 is 16 residues. Deletions cut 2 bases from V and 0 bases from J, with 7 bases between. Germline V gene sequence: CDR1 KGHDR, CDR2 SFDVKD. In DNA form, the CDR3 reads TGTGCCACCAGTGATTGGAAGAGCTCTGGGGCCAACGTCCTGACTTTC. This sequence encodes CATSDWKSSGANVLTF.

The gene calls are TRBV7-3 and TRBJ2-2; no definite D call. From germline, CDR1 is SGHTA and CDR2 FQGTGA. V was trimmed by 1 base and J by 0 bases, leaving 6 bases between them. The CDR3 length is 15 residues. In nucleotides, the CDR3 is TGTGCCAGCAGCTTAATAGGGTCGAACACCGGGGAGCTGTTTTTT. Protein: CASSLIGSNTGELFF.